The 17 T cell receptor beta chains in this list originate from one sample, sequenced in a study of T cell responses to AZD1222 COVID-19 vaccine. Clones were read by immunoSEQ multiplex PCR, and TCRdb kept only the in-frame ones, dropping some. The repertoire holds 200,000 to 250,000 clones, with around 93% as singletons. This sample comprised peripheral blood, obtained on day 0 of MenACWY control vaccination. These receptor sequences come from an adult in good health.

V gene TRBV18 combines with J gene TRBJ1-4, with D tentatively TRBD1 (5 bases). Trimming pared 0 bases from V and 4 bases from J, leaving 9 bases between. The CDR3 totals 15 residues. The germline gives CDR1 KGHSH, CDR2 LQKENI. The CDR3 sequence: CASSPPGTFNEKLFF. The CDR3 nucleotides are TGTGCCAGCTCACCACCCGGGACCTTTAATGAAAAACTGTTTTTT.

The chain uses TRBV30 and TRBJ1-1, with 7 bases that match TRBD1. V lost 0 bases, J lost 2 bases, and 12 bases stayed unmatched. The germline gives CDR1 GTSNPN, CDR2 SVGIG (reference sequence). The CDR3 length is 17 residues. DNA of the CDR3: TGTGCCTGGAGTGTAAGATTAGGGGGCAGATTAAACACTGAAGCTTTCTTT. This gives the protein CAWSVRLGGRLNTEAFF.

V usage is TRBV19 and J usage is TRBJ2-2, with 7 bases that match TRBD1. J gave up 6 bases and V 1 base, and 5 bases lay outside the gene matches. Germline V gene lookup returns CDR1 LNHDA and CDR2 SQIVND (reference sequence). This CDR3 spans 15 amino acids. For the CDR3, the DNA is TGTGCCAGTAGTATAGCGACAGGGCGATCCGGGGAGCTGTTTTTT. Protein product: CASSIATGRSGELFF.

The V call is TRBV9, the J call TRBJ1-1; a possible D gene is TRBD1 (6 bases). Deletions cut 5 bases from V and 2 bases from J, with 16 bases between. CDR1 is SGDLS and CDR2 is YYNGEE in the germline V gene. The CDR3 is 15 residues long. The CDR3 sequence is CASRAHGGGNTEAFF. DNA for the CDR3: TGTGCCAGCAGGGCCCATGGAGGGGGTAACACTGAAGCTTTCTTT.

A single count supports this clone. The chain uses TRBV4-2 and TRBJ1-3; D is undetermined. Trimming took off 1 base at V and 0 bases at J, with 13 bases between the two ends. The CDR3 contains 17 residues. Germline CDR1 is LGHNA and CDR2 is YNFKEQ. The CDR3 region has the DNA TGTGCCAGCAGCCAAGCTCAAGTTCTACACTCTGGAAACACCATATATTTT. Encoded protein: CASSQAQVLHSGNTIYF.

V is TRBV18 and J is TRBJ1-1; possible D gene TRBD1, 6 bases. The CDR3 extends over 15 amino acids. Germline CDR1 reads KGHSH; CDR2 reads LQKENI. The V end was cut by 3 bases, the J end by 3 bases, with 14 bases between. The CDR3 sequence is CASSPTQGTYTEAFF. CDR3 bases: TGTGCCAGCTCACCCACTCAGGGGACGTACACTGAAGCTTTCTTT.

V usage is TRBV11-2 and J usage is TRBJ1-5; tentatively, D is TRBD1 (6 bases). The CDR3 is made up of 17 amino acids. With 0 bases removed from V and 6 bases from J, the gap between germline ends came to 18 bases. Germline CDR1 is SGHAT and CDR2 is FQNNGV. This CDR3 is CASSLDGTGATGQPQHF. CDR3 bases: TGTGCCAGCAGCTTAGATGGTACGGGGGCAACGGGTCAGCCCCAGCATTTT.

This chain links TRBV5-5 with TRBJ1-5; D not resolved. V shed 4 bases and J shed 1 base, with 12 bases lying between them. The CDR3 is made up of 15 amino acids. CDR1 SGHKS and CDR2 YYEKEE come from the germline V gene (reference sequence). The CDR3 DNA follows: TGTGCCAGCAGCCCCGGACTGAAAAGCAATCAGCCCCAGCATTTT. It is translated as CASSPGLKSNQPQHF. The full variable domain, with the rest looked up from reference TRBV5-5 and TRBJ1-5, is DAGVTQSPTHLIKTRGQQVTLRCSPISGHKSVSWYQQVLGQGPQFIFQYYEKEERGRGNFPDRFSARQFPNYSSELNVNALLLGDSALYLCASSPGLKSNQPQHFGDGTRLSIL.

The chain recombines TRBV7-2 with TRBJ1-1, with a weak D call TRBD1 (6 bases). Between the trimmed V and J ends, which lost 1 base and 4 bases, there was a span of 7 bases. CDR1 and CDR2 (germline): SGHTA, FQGNSA. The CDR3 is made up of 13 amino acids. DNA of the CDR3: TGTGCCAGCAGCTTAGAGGGGGGCACTGAAGCTTTCTTT. This encodes CASSLEGGTEAFF.

The CDR3 DNA reads TGTGCCAGCAGTGAATCAGGGTTGGTCTCTGGGGCCAACGTCCTGACTTTC. This sequence encodes CASSESGLVSGANVLTF. The J gene is TRBJ2-6, the V gene TRBV2; possibly TRBD1 for D (5 bases). The germline V and J ends were trimmed by 2 bases and 0 bases, with 11 bases remaining between them. In germline, CDR1 is SNHLY, CDR2 FYNNEI. The CDR3 consists of 17 residues.

J is TRBJ1-4 and V is TRBV23-1; the D gene is possibly TRBD1 (6 bases). Being an ORF, TRBV23-1 has a function that is uncertain. This CDR3 has 18 residues. V was clipped by 0 bases and J by 4 bases, with 18 bases between them. The CDR3 bases are TGCGCCAGCAGTCAATCGGTGGGCAGGGGCCGAATTAATGAAAAACTGTTTTTT. It encodes CASSQSVGRGRINEKLFF.

The gene calls are TRBV30 and TRBJ2-2; possible D gene TRBD2, 6 bases. The ends were cut back, 3 bases at V and 8 bases at J, with 10 bases in the middle. The length of the CDR3 is 12 residues. Looked up from germline, CDR1 is GTSNPN and CDR2 is SVGIG (reference sequence). CDR3 amino acids: CAWSLGGGELFF. The DNA for the CDR3 is TGTGCCTGGAGCTTGGGGGGTGGGGAGCTGTTTTTT.

V usage is TRBV19 and J usage is TRBJ2-7; 8 bases fit TRBD2. The CDR3 length is 15 residues. V lost 5 bases, J lost 6 bases, and 12 bases stayed unmatched. CDR1 and CDR2 from the germline V gene are LNHDA and SQIVND (reference sequence). CDR3 loop: CASSVTGTRGGEQYF. For the CDR3, the DNA is TGTGCCAGTAGTGTTACCGGGACTAGGGGTGGCGAGCAGTACTTC.

This clone has just a few counts. This chain links TRBV24-1 with TRBJ1-5; D is ambiguous. CDR1 KGHDR and CDR2 SFDVKD come from the germline V gene. Between the trimmed V and J ends, which lost 3 bases and 0 bases, there was a span of 2 bases. CDR3 length equals 13 residues. CDR3 residues: CATSDHSNQPQHF. DNA for the CDR3: TGTGCCACCAGTGATCATAGCAATCAGCCCCAGCATTTT.

The chain uses TRBV30 and TRBJ1-2; 7 bases match TRBD1. The J segment lost 7 bases and the V segment lost 5 bases, leaving 10 bases of the junction unmatched. Per germline, CDR1 GTSNPN and CDR2 SVGIG (reference sequence). The CDR3 is 13 amino acids. The CDR3 reads CAWGPMTGSGYTF. As DNA, the CDR3 is TGTGCCTGGGGCCCCATGACAGGGTCTGGCTACACCTTC. Supplemented by reference TRBV30 and TRBJ1-2, the full variable domain reads SQTIHQWPATLVQPVGSPLSLECTVEGTSNPNLYWYRQAAGRGLQLLFYSVGIGQISSEVPQNLSASRPQDRQFILSSKKLLLSDSGFYLCAWGPMTGSGYTFGSGTRLTVV.

This clone came up once. The chain employs TRBV10-3 and TRBJ1-3; D is possibly TRBD1 (5 bases). This CDR3 has 12 amino acids. CDR1 is ENHRY and CDR2 is SYGVKD in the germline V gene. V was trimmed by 6 bases and J by 2 bases, leaving 5 bases between them. DNA for the CDR3: TGTGCCATCAGCAGGGCTGGAAACACCATATATTTT. Amino acids: CAISRAGNTIYF.

The chain links TRBV3-1 (or the pseudogene TRBV3-2) to TRBJ1-1; D uncertain. This CDR3 contains 16 residues. V lost 1 base and J 4 bases, leaving 16 bases between the germline ends. Germline V gene sequence: CDR1 LGHDT, CDR2 YNNKEL (reference sequence). The CDR3 bases are TGTGCCAGCAGCCAAGTCGGCGGTTTTTTGGGCACTGAAGCTTTCTTT. Translating it yields CASSQVGGFLGTEAFF.